Listed below are T cell receptor beta chains from one sample, sequenced in a study of control samples from healthy donors and cancer patients. The method was immunoSEQ multiplex PCR; TCRdb's version includes in-frame clones alone and lacks a portion of them. The table records 90,000 or so clones, around four fifths of them present only once. Sequenced sample: blood. These receptor sequences come from a man in his thirties or forties in good health. Both conserved end residues are part of each CDR3. The D gene is left open where the match is weak. Clone size is shown for a subset of rows, as once, few, many or a class of expanded clone.

-,-,TRBJ1-6,TRBV28,TGTGCCAGCAGTTCAGCCGGGACTAGTAACTCACCCCTCCACTTT,CASSSAGTSNSPLHF
-,-,TRBJ2-3,TRBV29-1,TGCAGCGTTAGTCCAGGGTTTAGCACAGATACGCAGTATTTT,CSVSPGFSTDTQYF
-,TRBD1,TRBJ1-4,TRBV7-9,TGTGCCATAAATTTACCGGGACAGGGGTCGTCTAATGAAAAACTGTTTTTT,CAINLPGQGSSNEKLFF
-,-,TRBJ1-1,TRBV10-1,TGCGCCAGCAGTAGTTCGAACACTGAAGCTTTCTTT,CASSSSNTEAFF
-,-,TRBJ1-6,TRBV6-1,TGTGCCAGCAGTGAAGGACGGGGGGATTCACCCCTCCACTTT,CASSEGRGDSPLHF
-,-,TRBJ1-2,TRBV24-1,TGTGCCACCAGTGATCCGTGGGTTAACTTTGGCTACACCTTC,CATSDPWVNFGYTF
once,-,TRBJ2-7,TRBV7-9,TGTGCCAGCAGCTTGGTAACGGGCTCTGGGGTGTTCGAGGAGCAGTACTTC,CASSLVTGSGVFEEQYF
-,-,TRBJ2-7,TRBV7-8,TGTGCCAGCAGCTTAATTACAGGGCAAGAGCAGTACTTC,CASSLITGQEQYF
-,-,TRBJ2-2,TRBV5-5,TGTGCCAGCAGACTGGCAGGGAGCACCGGGGAGCTGTTTTTT,CASRLAGSTGELFF
-,-,TRBJ2-4,TRBV11-2,TGTGCCAGCAGCCAGATACTAGCCAAAAACATTCAGTACTTC,CASSQILAKNIQYF
once,-,TRBJ2-5,TRBV5-6,TGTGCCAGCAGCTTGGACGAGACCCAGTACTTC,CASSLDETQYF
-,-,TRBJ1-2,TRBV9,TGTGCCAGCACCCGAGACCAGGGATATGGCTACACCTTC,CASTRDQGYGYTF
-,TRBD1,TRBJ1-1,TRBV30,TGTGCCTGGAGTAGGGACAGGGGGACTGAAGCTTTCTTT,CAWSRDRGTEAFF
-,-,TRBJ1-1,TRBV5-1,TGCGCCAGCAGCTTGGCTGGGGGCCAGATGAACACTGAAGCTTTCTTT,CASSLAGGQMNTEAFF
-,-,TRBJ2-7,TRBV19,TGTGCCAGTAGTGCAGGGAATTTTTTTGCGGGCGAGCAGTACTTC,CASSAGNFFAGEQYF
-,-,TRBJ1-1,TRBV5-1,TGCGCCAGCAGCTTTGACTCGAACACTGAAGCTTTCTTT,CASSFDSNTEAFF
-,-,TRBJ2-2,TRBV7-2,TGTGCCAGCAGCTTGAACGGGGAGGCCGGGGAGCTGTTTTTT,CASSLNGEAGELFF
-,-,TRBJ1-2,TRBV5-5,TGTGCCAGCAGCTTCGGGACATATGGCTACACCTTC,CASSFGTYGYTF
-,TRBD1,TRBJ1-5,TRBV6-1,TGTGCCAGCAGTGACATCCCCTTACAGGGGCCCCAGCCCCAGCATTTT,CASSDIPLQGPQPQHF
once,TRBD1,TRBJ2-2,TRBV7-7,TGTGCCAGCAGCCCGGGACAGAGTTACACCGGGGAGCTGTTTTTT,CASSPGQSYTGELFF
-,-,TRBJ1-3,TRBV7-9,TGTGCCAGCAGCTTCCGGGGAAACACCATATATTTT,CASSFRGNTIYF
-,TRBD1,TRBJ1-4,TRBV30,TGTGCCTGGACCCGGAACAGGGGATTGTCAGAAAAACTGTTTTTT,CAWTRNRGLSEKLFF
-,-,TRBJ1-1,TRBV10-3,TGTGCCATCAGCCGAACAGAGAACACTGAAGCTTTCTTT,CAISRTENTEAFF
-,TRBD1,TRBJ2-3,TRBV5-1,TGCGCCAGCAGCTTAAAGGACAGGGGGGGAGATACGCAGTATTTT,CASSLKDRGGDTQYF
-,TRBD1,TRBJ1-2,TRBV19,TGTGCCAGTAGTATAGATCTCGTGAGGGGGCGCGACTATGGCTACACCTTC,CASSIDLVRGRDYGYTF
-,TRBD1,TRBJ2-3,TRBV13,TGTGCCAGCAGCTTAAGGGACAGGGGCCCAGATACGCAGTATTTT,CASSLRDRGPDTQYF
-,TRBD2,TRBJ2-7,TRBV5-1,TGCGCCAGCACGCTAGCGGGGGACTCCTACGAGCAGTACTTC,CASTLAGDSYEQYF
-,-,TRBJ1-1,TRBV19,TGTGCCACCGAGGGACTGCGGAACACTGAAGCTTTCTTT,CATEGLRNTEAFF
-,TRBD1,TRBJ2-7,TRBV27,TGTGCCAGCAGTTCCCCGGGCCAGGGGGTCTTGGAGCAGTACTTC,CASSSPGQGVLEQYF
-,-,TRBJ2-7,TRBV12-3/TRBV12-4,TGTGCCAGCAGCCCGCAAGCCGTGACCGGGCAGTACTTC,CASSPQAVTGQYF
-,TRBD1,TRBJ2-2,TRBV2,TGTGCCAGCACGGAAGACAGGGTTGACACCGGGGAGCTGTTTTTT,CASTEDRVDTGELFF
-,-,TRBJ1-6,TRBV18,TGTGCCAGCTGCGAGGGGAGGAGTTCACCCCTCCACTTT,CASCEGRSSPLHF
once,-,TRBJ1-6,TRBV2,TGTGCCAGCAGTGAAAGGACTGGGACTAATTCACCCCTCCACTTT,CASSERTGTNSPLHF
-,-,TRBJ2-3,TRBV19,TGTGCCAGTAGGGTGGGTGGCACAGATACGCAGTATTTT,CASRVGGTDTQYF
-,-,TRBJ1-3,TRBV5-1,TGCGCCAGCAGCTTGTCTGGGGTGGGTGGAAACACCATATATTTT,CASSLSGVGGNTIYF
-,-,TRBJ1-4,TRBV30,TGTGCCTGGAGTGGAGGGAGGAATGAAAAACTGTTTTTT,CAWSGGRNEKLFF
once,-,TRBJ2-3,TRBV6-5,TGTGCCAGCAGGAGAGGGGCGGTAGGAGATACGCAGTATTTT,CASRRGAVGDTQYF
-,-,TRBJ1-2,TRBV10-1,TGCGCCAGCAGTCCCTCATCAATCTATGGCTACACCTTC,CASSPSSIYGYTF
once,-,TRBJ2-7,TRBV5-1,TGCGCCAGCAGCGGACACTACGAGCAGTACTTC,CASSGHYEQYF
-,-,TRBJ1-2,TRBV5-6,TGTGCCAGCAGCTTGGGGAGGTCTCGATCTATTGGCTACACCTTC,CASSLGRSRSIGYTF
-,TRBD2,TRBJ2-1,TRBV4-1,TGCGCCACCACAGGGTATGTATCGGGGGGGTGTTTCCACAATGAGCAGTTCTTC,CATTGYVSGGCFHNEQFF
-,-,TRBJ2-1,TRBV12-3/TRBV12-4,TGTGCCAGCGGCTTCAGTGGGGGTGAGCAGTTCTTC,CASGFSGGEQFF
once,TRBD1,TRBJ2-6,TRBV7-9,TGTGCCAGTTCTCCCGGGGACAGGGGGCATAATGGGGCCAACGTCCTGACTTTC,CASSPGDRGHNGANVLTF